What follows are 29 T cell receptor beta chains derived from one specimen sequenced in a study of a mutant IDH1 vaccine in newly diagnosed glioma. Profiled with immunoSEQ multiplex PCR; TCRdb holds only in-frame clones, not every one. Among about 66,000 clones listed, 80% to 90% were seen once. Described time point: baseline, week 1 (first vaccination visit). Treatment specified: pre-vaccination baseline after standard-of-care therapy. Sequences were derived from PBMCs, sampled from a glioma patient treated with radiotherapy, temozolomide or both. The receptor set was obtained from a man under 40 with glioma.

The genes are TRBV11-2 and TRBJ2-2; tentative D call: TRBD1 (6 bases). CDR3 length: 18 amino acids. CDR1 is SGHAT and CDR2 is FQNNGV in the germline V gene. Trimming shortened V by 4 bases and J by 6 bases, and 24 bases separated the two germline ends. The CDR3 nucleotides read TGTGCCAGCAGCTCAGAATTTGGGGGCGCGGGCTTATCCGGGGAGCTGTTTTTT. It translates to CASSSEFGGAGLSGELFF.

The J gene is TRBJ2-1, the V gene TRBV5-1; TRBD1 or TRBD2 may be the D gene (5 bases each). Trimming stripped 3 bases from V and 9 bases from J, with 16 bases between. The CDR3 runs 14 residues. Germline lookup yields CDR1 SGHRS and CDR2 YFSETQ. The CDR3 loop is CASSSGGHVGEQFF. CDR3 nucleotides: TGCGCCAGCAGCTCTGGGGGTCATGTCGGTGAGCAGTTCTTC.

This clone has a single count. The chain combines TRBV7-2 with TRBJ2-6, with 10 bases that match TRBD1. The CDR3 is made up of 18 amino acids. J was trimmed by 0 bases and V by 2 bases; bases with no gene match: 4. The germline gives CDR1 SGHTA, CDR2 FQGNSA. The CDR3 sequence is CASSLRDRGFSGANVLTF. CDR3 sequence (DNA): TGTGCCAGCAGCTTAAGGGACAGGGGCTTCTCTGGGGCCAACGTCCTGACTTTC.

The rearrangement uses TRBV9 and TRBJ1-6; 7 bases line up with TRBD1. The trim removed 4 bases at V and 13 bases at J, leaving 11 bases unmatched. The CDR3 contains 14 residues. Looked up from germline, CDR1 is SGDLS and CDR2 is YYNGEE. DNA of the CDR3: TGTGCCAGCAGCACGGGGACAGCGAATGCCCCCCTCCACTTT. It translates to CASSTGTANAPLHF. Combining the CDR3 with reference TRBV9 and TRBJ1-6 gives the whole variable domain DSGVTQTPKHLITATGQRVTLRCSPRSGDLSVYWYQQSLDQGLQFLIQYYNGEERAKGNILERFSAQQFPDLHSELNLSSLELGDSALYFCASSTGTANAPLHFGNGTRLTVT.

In nucleotides, the CDR3 is TGTGCCAGCAGCGGACAGGGGGTCGCGCAGTACTTC. It codes for CASSGQGVAQYF. This sequence joins TRBV9 and TRBJ2-7, with 9 bases aligning to TRBD1. Germline CDR1 SGDLS, CDR2 YYNGEE. CDR3 length: 12 amino acids. The ends lost 3 bases at V and 9 bases at J; junction bases unmatched: 4.

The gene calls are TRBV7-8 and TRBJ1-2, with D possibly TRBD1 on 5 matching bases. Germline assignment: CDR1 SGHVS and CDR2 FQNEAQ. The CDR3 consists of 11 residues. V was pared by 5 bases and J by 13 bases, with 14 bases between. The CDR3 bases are TGTGCCAGCAGCCCCCCGACAGTGACCACCTTC. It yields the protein CASSPPTVTTF. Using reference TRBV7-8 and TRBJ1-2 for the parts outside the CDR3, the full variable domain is GAGVSQSPRYKVAKRGQDVALRCDPISGHVSLFWYQQALGQGPEFLTYFQNEAQLDKSGLPSDRFFAERPEGSVSTLKIQRTQQEDSAVYLCASSPPTVTTFGSGTRLTVV.

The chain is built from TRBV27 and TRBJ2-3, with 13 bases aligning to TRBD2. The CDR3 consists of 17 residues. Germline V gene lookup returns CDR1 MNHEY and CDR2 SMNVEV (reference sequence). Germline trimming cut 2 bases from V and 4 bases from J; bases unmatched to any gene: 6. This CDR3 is CASSLATSGGPSDTQYF. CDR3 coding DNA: TGTGCCAGCAGTTTAGCGACTAGCGGGGGGCCCTCAGATACGCAGTATTTT.

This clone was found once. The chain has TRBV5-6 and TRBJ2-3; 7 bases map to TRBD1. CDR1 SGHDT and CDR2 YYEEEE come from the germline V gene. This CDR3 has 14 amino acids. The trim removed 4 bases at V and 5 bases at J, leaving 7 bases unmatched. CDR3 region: CASSPGTELDTQYF. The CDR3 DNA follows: TGTGCCAGCAGCCCCGGGACAGAGTTAGATACGCAGTATTTT.

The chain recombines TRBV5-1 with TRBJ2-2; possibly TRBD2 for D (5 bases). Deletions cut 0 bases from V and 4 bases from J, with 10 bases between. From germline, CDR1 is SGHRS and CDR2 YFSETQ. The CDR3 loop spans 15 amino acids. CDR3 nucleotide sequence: TGCGCCAGCAGCTTGGCGGCTACTAGCACCGGGGAGCTGTTTTTT. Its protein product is CASSLAATSTGELFF.

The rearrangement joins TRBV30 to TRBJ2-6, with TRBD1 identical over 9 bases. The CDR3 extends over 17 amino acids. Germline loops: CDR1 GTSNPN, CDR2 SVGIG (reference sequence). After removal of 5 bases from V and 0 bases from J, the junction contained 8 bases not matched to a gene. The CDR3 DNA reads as TGTGCCTGGTTCCGGGACAGGGCTCGCTCTGGGGCCAACGTCCTGACTTTC. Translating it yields CAWFRDRARSGANVLTF.

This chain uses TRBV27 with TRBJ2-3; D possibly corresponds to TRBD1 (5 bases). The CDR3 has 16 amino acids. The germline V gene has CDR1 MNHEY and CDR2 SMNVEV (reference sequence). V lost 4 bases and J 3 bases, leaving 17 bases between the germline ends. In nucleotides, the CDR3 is TGTGCCAGCAGTTCCTCCCCCTGGACATCTACAGATACGCAGTATTTT. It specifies CASSSSPWTSTDTQYF.

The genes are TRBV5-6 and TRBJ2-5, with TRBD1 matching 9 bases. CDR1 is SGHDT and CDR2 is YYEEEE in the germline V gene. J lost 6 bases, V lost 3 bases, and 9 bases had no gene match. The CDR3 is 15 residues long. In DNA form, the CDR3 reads TGTGCCAGCAGCTCCACAGGGGGCGTTGGGAAGACCCAGTACTTC. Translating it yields CASSSTGGVGKTQYF.

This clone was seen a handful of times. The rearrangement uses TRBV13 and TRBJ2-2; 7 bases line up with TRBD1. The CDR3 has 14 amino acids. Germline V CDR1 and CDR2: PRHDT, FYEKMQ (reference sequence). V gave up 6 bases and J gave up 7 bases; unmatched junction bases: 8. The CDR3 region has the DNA TGTGCCAGCAGAATGACAGGGACGGGCGGGGAGCTGTTTTTT. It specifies CASRMTGTGGELFF.

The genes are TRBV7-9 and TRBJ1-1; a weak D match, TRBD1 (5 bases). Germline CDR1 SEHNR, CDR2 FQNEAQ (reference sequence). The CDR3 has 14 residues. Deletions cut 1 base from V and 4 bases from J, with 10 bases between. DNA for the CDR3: TGTGCCAGCAGCTTAGTGTCAGGGTCCACTGAAGCTTTCTTT. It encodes CASSLVSGSTEAFF.

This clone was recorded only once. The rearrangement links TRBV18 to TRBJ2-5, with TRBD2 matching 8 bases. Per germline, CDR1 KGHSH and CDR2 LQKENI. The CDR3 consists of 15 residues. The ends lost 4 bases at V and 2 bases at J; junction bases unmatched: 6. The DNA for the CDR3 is TGTGCCAGCTCACGGGTTAGCGGGACTCAAGAGACCCAGTACTTC. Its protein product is CASSRVSGTQETQYF. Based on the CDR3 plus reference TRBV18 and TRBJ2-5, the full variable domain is NAGVMQNPRHLVRRRGQEARLRCSPMKGHSHVYWYRQLPEEGLKFMVYLQKENIIDESGMPKERFSAEFPKEGPSILRIQQVVRGDSAAYFCASSRVSGTQETQYFGPGTRLLVL.

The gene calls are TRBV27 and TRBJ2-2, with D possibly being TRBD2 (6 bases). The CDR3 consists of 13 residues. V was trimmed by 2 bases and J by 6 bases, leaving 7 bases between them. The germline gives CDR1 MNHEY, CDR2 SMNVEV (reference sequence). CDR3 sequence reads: CASSLRGSGELFF. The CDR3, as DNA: TGTGCCAGCAGTTTACGGGGGTCCGGGGAGCTGTTTTTT.

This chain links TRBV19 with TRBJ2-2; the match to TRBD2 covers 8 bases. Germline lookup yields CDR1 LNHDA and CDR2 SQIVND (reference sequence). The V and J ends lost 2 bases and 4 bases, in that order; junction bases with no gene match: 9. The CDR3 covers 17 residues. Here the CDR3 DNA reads TGTGCCAGTAGTATATCTCCGGGGGGGCCTATCACCGGGGAGCTGTTTTTT. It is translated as CASSISPGGPITGELFF.

As DNA, the CDR3 is TGCGCCAGCAGCCAAGAAGAGAGCGAGACCCAGTACTTC. This translates into CASSQEESETQYF. The V and J genes are TRBV4-1 and TRBJ2-5; D gene ambiguous. The CDR3 length is 13 residues. The germline gives CDR1 MGHRA, CDR2 YSYEKL. Trimming shortened V by 0 bases and J by 5 bases, and 7 bases separated the two germline ends.

The CDR3 is CASSTGPRDTQYF. The CDR3 DNA follows: TGCGCCAGCAGCACCGGACCCCGAGATACGCAGTATTTT. V and J are TRBV10-1 and TRBJ2-3; D remains unclear. V was clipped by 6 bases and J by 5 bases, with 12 bases between them. This CDR3 spans 13 amino acids. CDR1 is WNHNN, CDR2 SYGVQD, per germline (reference sequence).

The chain's CDR3 is CASSLAGNLQETQYF. CDR3 coding DNA: TGCGCCAGCAGCTTGGCTGGGAATTTGCAAGAGACCCAGTACTTC. The chain carries TRBV5-1 and TRBJ2-5; D is unclear. Germline V gene data show CDR1 as SGHRS and CDR2 as YFSETQ. The CDR3 has 15 amino acids. Trimming took 0 bases from V and 2 from J, leaving 11 bases between them. The full variable domain, in which reference TRBV5-1 and TRBJ2-5 provide the parts outside the CDR3, is KAGVTQTPRYLIKTRGQQVTLSCSPISGHRSVSWYQQTPGQGLQFLFEYFSETQRNKGNFPGRFSGRQFSNSRSEMNVSTLELGDSALYLCASSLAGNLQETQYFGPGTRLLVL.

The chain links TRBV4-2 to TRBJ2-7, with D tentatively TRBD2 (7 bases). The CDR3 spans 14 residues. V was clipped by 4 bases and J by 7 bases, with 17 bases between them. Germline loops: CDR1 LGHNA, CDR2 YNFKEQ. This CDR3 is CASSLDGGRGEQYF. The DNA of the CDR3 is TGTGCCAGCAGCCTAGACGGGGGGCGCGGAGAGCAGTACTTC.

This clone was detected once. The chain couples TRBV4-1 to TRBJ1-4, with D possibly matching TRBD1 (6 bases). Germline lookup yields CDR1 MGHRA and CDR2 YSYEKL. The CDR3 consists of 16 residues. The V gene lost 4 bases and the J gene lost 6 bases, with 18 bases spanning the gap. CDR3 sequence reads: CASSRGKGGLYEKLFF. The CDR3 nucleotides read TGCGCCAGCAGCCGGGGGAAGGGGGGGCTGTATGAAAAACTGTTTTTT.

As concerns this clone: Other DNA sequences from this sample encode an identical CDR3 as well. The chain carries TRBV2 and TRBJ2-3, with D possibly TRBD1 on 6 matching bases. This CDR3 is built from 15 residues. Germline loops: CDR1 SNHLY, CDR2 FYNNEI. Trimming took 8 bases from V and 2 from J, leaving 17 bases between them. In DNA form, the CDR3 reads TGTGCCAGCGGCAAAACAGGGTGGAACACAGATACGCAGTATTTT. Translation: CASGKTGWNTDTQYF.

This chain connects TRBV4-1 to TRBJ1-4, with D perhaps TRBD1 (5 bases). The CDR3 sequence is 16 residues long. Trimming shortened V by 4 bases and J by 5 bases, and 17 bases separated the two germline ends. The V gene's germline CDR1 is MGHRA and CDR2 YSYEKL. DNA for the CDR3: TGCGCCAGCAGCCGAGGCTCAGGGAGATCAAATGAAAAACTGTTTTTT. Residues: CASSRGSGRSNEKLFF.

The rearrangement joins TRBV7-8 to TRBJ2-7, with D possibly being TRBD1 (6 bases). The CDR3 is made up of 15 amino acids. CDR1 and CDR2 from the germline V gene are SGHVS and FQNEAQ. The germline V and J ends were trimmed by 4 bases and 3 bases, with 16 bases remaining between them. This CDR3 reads CASSSPWDTNYEQYF. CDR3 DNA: TGTGCCAGCAGCTCACCCTGGGACACCAACTACGAGCAGTACTTC.

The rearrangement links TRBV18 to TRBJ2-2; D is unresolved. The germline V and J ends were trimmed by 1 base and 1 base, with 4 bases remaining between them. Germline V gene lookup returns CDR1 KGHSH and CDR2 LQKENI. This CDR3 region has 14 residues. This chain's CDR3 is CASSPLENTGELFF. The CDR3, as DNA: TGTGCCAGCTCACCACTTGAGAACACCGGGGAGCTGTTTTTT.

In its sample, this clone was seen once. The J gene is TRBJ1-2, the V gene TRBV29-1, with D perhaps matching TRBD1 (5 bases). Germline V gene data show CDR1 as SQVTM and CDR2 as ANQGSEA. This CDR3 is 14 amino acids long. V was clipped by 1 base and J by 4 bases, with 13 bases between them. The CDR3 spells CSVEVFRQSYGYTF. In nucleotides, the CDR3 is TGCAGCGTTGAAGTTTTTAGACAGAGCTATGGCTACACCTTC.

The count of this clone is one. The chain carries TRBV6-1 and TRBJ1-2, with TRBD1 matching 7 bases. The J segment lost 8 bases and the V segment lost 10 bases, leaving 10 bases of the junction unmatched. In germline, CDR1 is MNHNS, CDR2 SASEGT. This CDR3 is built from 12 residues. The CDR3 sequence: CAILRQGHGYTF. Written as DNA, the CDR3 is TGTGCCATTCTTAGACAGGGTCACGGCTACACCTTC.

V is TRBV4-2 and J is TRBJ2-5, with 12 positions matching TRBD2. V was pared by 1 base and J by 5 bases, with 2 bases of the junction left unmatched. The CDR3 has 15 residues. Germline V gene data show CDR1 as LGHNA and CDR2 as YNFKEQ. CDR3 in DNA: TGTGCCAGCAGCCAAGGGGGGACTAGCGGGGAGACCCAGTACTTC. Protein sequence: CASSQGGTSGETQYF.